Listed below are T cell receptor beta chains from one sample, sequenced in a study of Ad26.COV2.S vaccination and SARS-CoV-2 variants. The protocol was immunoSEQ multiplex PCR, while the TCRdb copy is restricted to in-frame clones and leaves out a portion. The data show around 450,000 clones, 80% to 90% seen once. Here the sequenced sample was peripheral blood, taken in a trial of Ad26.COV2.S vaccine versus placebo. These receptors were collected from a person aged 18-60 years who received the Ad26.COV2.S COVID-19 vaccine or a placebo. Both conserved end residues are part of each CDR3. D genes are given only for firm matches. Size values are once, few and many counts, or a class for expanded clones, and some rows have none.

d_call	j_call	clone_size	v_call	cdr3_aa	cdr3_nt
.	TRBJ1-3	.	TRBV18	CASSPVNTENTIYF	TGTGCCAGCTCCCCTGTTAACACGGAAAACACCATATATTTT
TRBD2	TRBJ2-3	.	TRBV28	CASSSPGLPNTQYF	TGTGCCAGCAGTTCACCGGGACTACCTAATACGCAGTATTTT
.	TRBJ2-1	.	TRBV7-3	CASSLRGDSLYNEQFF	TGTGCCAGCAGCTTAAGGGGGGACAGCCTCTACAATGAGCAGTTCTTC
.	TRBJ1-2	.	TRBV19	CASSASGGRATYGYTF	TGTGCCAGTAGTGCCTCGGGGGGCAGGGCGACCTATGGCTACACCTTC
.	TRBJ1-1	.	TRBV6-5	CASPEQGHTEAFF	TGTGCCAGCCCTGAGCAGGGCCACACTGAAGCTTTCTTT
.	TRBJ2-5	.	TRBV28	CASRSPGVLGAVSQYF	TGTGCCAGCAGGTCCCCGGGTGTTCTTGGGGCAGTGAGCCAGTACTTC
.	TRBJ1-1	.	TRBV5-4	CASSKNRVVNTEAFF	TGTGCCAGCAGCAAAAACAGGGTAGTGAACACTGAAGCTTTCTTT
.	TRBJ1-5	.	TRBV6-2/TRBV6-3	CASSWGNGDQPQHF	TGTGCCAGCAGTTGGGGGAATGGCGATCAGCCCCAGCATTTT
.	TRBJ2-1	.	TRBV7-8	CASSPSTGSSYNEQFF	TGTGCCAGCAGCCCGTCGACAGGCAGCTCCTACAATGAGCAGTTCTTC
.	TRBJ1-1	.	TRBV7-9	CASSLVSGEGTAFF	TGTGCCAGCAGCTTAGTAAGTGGGGAGGGGACGGCTTTCTTT
TRBD1	TRBJ2-3	.	TRBV13	CASSQTPTGSSDTQYF	TGTGCCAGCAGCCAGACCCCGACAGGGTCATCGGATACGCAGTATTTT
.	TRBJ2-1	.	TRBV6-5	CASSYSRASSYNEQFF	TGTGCCAGCAGTTACTCGCGGGCCAGCTCCTACAATGAGCAGTTCTTC
TRBD2	TRBJ2-1	.	TRBV10-3	CAISESLAGGSNEQFF	TGTGCCATCAGTGAGTCTCTAGCGGGAGGAAGCAATGAGCAGTTCTTC
.	TRBJ2-1	once	TRBV18	CASSTTKESSYNEQFF	TGTGCCAGCTCAACGACCAAGGAAAGCTCCTACAATGAGCAGTTCTTC
.	TRBJ2-3	.	TRBV10-3	CAISGADTQYF	TGTGCCATCAGTGGGGCAGATACGCAGTATTTT
.	TRBJ2-1	.	TRBV11-2	CASSLRGAGSSYNEQFF	TGTGCCAGCAGCTTAAGAGGGGCGGGGAGCTCCTACAATGAGCAGTTCTTC
.	TRBJ1-4	.	TRBV7-9	CASSLQGNEKLFF	TGTGCCAGCAGCTTACAGGGAAATGAAAAACTGTTTTTT
TRBD2	TRBJ2-1	.	TRBV9	CASSPRTSGRLNEQFF	TGTGCCAGCAGCCCCCGGACTAGCGGGAGATTAAATGAGCAGTTCTTC